The clone carrying this T cell receptor (beta chain) has only one observation. The data were taken from a study of T cell responses to AZD1222 COVID-19 vaccine. This CDR3 is built from 15 residues. The germline V gene encodes CDR1 SGHNT and CDR2 YYREEE (reference sequence). V dropped 3 bases and J dropped 3 bases, with 12 bases sitting between them. The data were produced by immunoSEQ multiplex PCR, yet TCRdb's version contains in-frame clones alone and is incomplete. There are roughly 130,000 clones in the sample; 85% to 90% occur only once, and approximately 3.1% lies in the top ten. This sequence was found in an adult in good health. The chain uses TRBV5-4 and TRBJ2-2; TRBD2 is a possible D gene (6 bases). Sequences were derived from peripheral blood, sampled on day 0 of AZD1222 vaccination. The CDR3 loop is CASSSRDSYTGELFF. The CDR3, as DNA: TGTGCCAGCAGCTCGCGGGACTCCTACACCGGGGAGCTGTTTTTT.